Below, 16 T cell receptor beta chains from the same sample are listed, as sequenced in a study of identical twins. TCRdb ran MiXCR on the 5' RACE reads and lists one entry per CDR3 protein. Of around 250,000 distinct CDR3 sequences in the sample, approximately 7.1% are singletons; the top ten hold roughly 15%. These data also featured in a second study, about T cells expressing NK-cell markers.

Source material: CD8+ T cells sorted from blood. The receptors derive from a woman under 30 in good health.

The table lists this clonotype with many counts. This chain uses TRBV7-2 with TRBJ2-5; D gene unclear. Trimming took off 3 bases at V and 2 bases at J, with 10 bases between the two ends. This CDR3 spans 14 amino acids. Looked up from germline, CDR1 is SGHTA and CDR2 is FQGNSA. Here the CDR3 DNA reads TGTGCCAGCAGCTTCCCCGACTGGCAAGAGACCCAGTACTTC. It translates to CASSFPDWQETQYF.

The table lists this clonotype with many counts. The genes are TRBV27 and TRBJ2-7; 7 bases line up with TRBD2. Germline assignment: CDR1 MNHEY and CDR2 SMNVEV (reference sequence). The CDR3 extends over 14 amino acids. Trimming at V came to 8 bases and at J to 4 bases, leaving 11 bases not matched to a gene. The CDR3, as DNA: TGTGCCAGCCATCAAGGCGGGAGTTTGTACGAGCAGTACTTC. Protein product: CASHQGGSLYEQYF.

This clonotype was detected ten times or more. V gene TRBV4-2 combines with J gene TRBJ2-2; either TRBD1 or TRBD2 may supply D (5 bases each). The V gene's germline CDR1 is LGHNA and CDR2 YNFKEQ. This CDR3 has 13 amino acids. Trimming removed 3 bases at V and 6 bases at J, with 8 bases between. Here the CDR3 reads CASSQGEAGELFF. The CDR3 DNA sequence: TGTGCCAGCAGCCAGGGGGAAGCCGGGGAGCTGTTTTTT.

This CDR3 reads CASTSIPNTGELFF. The CDR3 bases are TGTGCCAGCACCTCCATCCCGAACACCGGGGAGCTGTTTTTT. The chain combines TRBV6-1 with TRBJ2-2; D gene unclear. Germline V lookup: CDR1 MNHNS, CDR2 SASEGT. CDR3 length: 14 amino acids. Deletions cut 7 bases from V and 0 bases from J, with 9 bases between.

This clonotype was counted a few times. The V and J genes are TRBV2 and TRBJ2-3, with 10 bases identical to TRBD1. The V and J ends lost 8 bases and 0 bases, in that order; junction bases with no gene match: 5. The CDR3 is 15 residues long. CDR1 SNHLY and CDR2 FYNNEI come from the germline V gene. CDR3 residues: CASGGQGISTDTQYF. CDR3 DNA sequence: TGTGCCAGCGGGGGACAGGGGATTAGCACAGATACGCAGTATTTT.

This clonotype turned up a few times. This chain links TRBV5-6 with TRBJ1-1; D remains unclear. The CDR3 runs 12 residues. Trimming cost V 1 base and J 5 bases, with 6 bases left between them. CDR1 is SGHDT and CDR2 is YYEEEE in the germline V gene. The CDR3 region has the DNA TGTGCCAGCAGCTTGTCGGAGACTGAAGCTTTCTTT. Translation gives CASSLSETEAFF.

This clonotype was detected a few times. This chain connects TRBV7-9 to TRBJ2-5; 7 nucleotides align to TRBD1. The length of the CDR3 is 14 residues. The junction had 9 bases not matched to a gene; V was cut back by 6 bases and J by 5 bases. CDR1 and CDR2 (germline): SEHNR, FQNEAQ (reference sequence). The DNA of the CDR3 is TGTGCCAGCAGTCCGGACAGGCTCAGGGAGACCCAGTACTTC. Translating it yields CASSPDRLRETQYF.

This clonotype was seen at least ten times. The chain is built from TRBV27 and TRBJ1-1; D call uncertain. The V end was cut by 0 bases, the J end by 0 bases, with 8 bases between. CDR3 length: 15 residues. Germline CDR1 is MNHEY and CDR2 is SMNVEV (reference sequence). The CDR3 is CASSLSPGLNTEAFF. The CDR3 bases are TGTGCCAGCAGTTTATCGCCAGGCTTGAACACTGAAGCTTTCTTT.

Only a few counts were recorded for this clonotype. This chain links TRBV27 with TRBJ2-2; possible D gene TRBD2, 7 bases. The CDR3 runs to 14 residues. V was shortened by 8 bases and J by 6 bases, with 16 bases between the two germline ends. Germline loops: CDR1 MNHEY, CDR2 SMNVEV (reference sequence). The CDR3 DNA is TGTGCCAGCCGTCCCAGGGGAGGGGCCGGGGAGCTGTTTTTT. Protein: CASRPRGGAGELFF.

For this clonotype: A much larger clone differs from this one at a single base, so this may be a read error. This chain uses TRBV4-3 with TRBJ2-4; maybe TRBD2 (6 bases). Germline V gives CDR1 LGHNA, CDR2 YSLEER. There are 16 residues in the CDR3. CDR3 sequence: CASSQDLLLAKNIEYF. CDR3 in DNA: TGCGCCAGCAGCCAAGATTTGCTACTAGCCAAAAACATTGAGTACTTC.

This chain uses TRBV9 with TRBJ2-2, with D possibly matching TRBD2 (6 bases). Trimming removed 2 bases from V and 9 bases from J, with 14 bases in between. The CDR3 loop spans 14 amino acids. Looked up from germline, CDR1 is SGDLS and CDR2 is YYNGEE. The DNA for the CDR3 is TGTGCCAGCAGCGTCCCGGGACTCGGGAGGGAGCTGTTTTTT. As protein: CASSVPGLGRELFF.

This clonotype was seen at least ten times. The chain has TRBV7-9 and TRBJ2-5, with 7 bases matching TRBD1. Germline V gives CDR1 SEHNR, CDR2 FQNEAQ (reference sequence). The CDR3 has 15 amino acids. J was trimmed by 5 bases and V by 5 bases; bases with no gene match: 11. The CDR3 sequence: CASSPAEGGAETQYF. In nucleotides, the CDR3 is TGTGCCAGCAGCCCGGCGGAAGGGGGCGCGGAGACCCAGTACTTC.

This clonotype was counted a few times. V gene TRBV12-5 combines with J gene TRBJ1-1; D remains ambiguous. The V gene's germline CDR1 is LGHNT and CDR2 FRNRAP. Trimming stripped 1 base from V and 5 bases from J, with 14 bases between. This CDR3 is 15 amino acids long. The CDR3 spells CASGLDARTGTEAFF. In DNA form, the CDR3 reads TGTGCTAGTGGTTTGGATGCCAGGACGGGGACTGAAGCTTTCTTT.

This clonotype was detected a few times. One junction end does not reproduce the germline sequence, and a read error may be involved. The rearrangement joins TRBV12-3 or TRBV12-4 to TRBJ1-2; D ambiguous. The CDR3 sequence is 13 residues long. CDR3 protein: CASSPGGGGDHDF. The CDR3 nucleotides read TGTGCCAGCAGTCCGGGCGGTGGCGGCGACCACGACTTC.

The CDR3 spells CATSENPGQGGSAHNEQFF. The CDR3 coding sequence is TGTGCCACCAGTGAGAATCCGGGACAGGGGGGAAGTGCCCACAATGAGCAGTTCTTC. This chain uses TRBV24-1 with TRBJ2-1; 11 bases agree with TRBD1. The germline gives CDR1 KGHDR, CDR2 SFDVKD. J lost 5 bases, V lost 4 bases, and 15 bases had no gene match. The CDR3 totals 19 residues.

The chain links TRBV20-1 to TRBJ2-1; 7 positions agree with TRBD2. Germline V CDR1 and CDR2: DFQATT, SNEGSKA (reference sequence). V was clipped by 6 bases and J by 6 bases; unmatched bases: 5. This CDR3 region has 12 residues. The CDR3 protein is CSASGDSNEQFF. The CDR3 coding sequence is TGCAGTGCGAGCGGGGACTCCAATGAGCAGTTCTTC.